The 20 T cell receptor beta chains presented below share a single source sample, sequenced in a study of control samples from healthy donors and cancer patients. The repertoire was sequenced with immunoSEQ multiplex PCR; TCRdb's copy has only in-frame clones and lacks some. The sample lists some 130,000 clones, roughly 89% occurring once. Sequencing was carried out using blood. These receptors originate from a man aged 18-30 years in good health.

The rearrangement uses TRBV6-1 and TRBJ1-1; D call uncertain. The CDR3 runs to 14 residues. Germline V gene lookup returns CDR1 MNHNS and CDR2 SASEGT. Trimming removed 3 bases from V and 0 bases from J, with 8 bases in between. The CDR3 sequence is CASSDSGLNTEAFF. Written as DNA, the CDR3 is TGTGCCAGCAGTGATTCCGGGTTGAACACTGAAGCTTTCTTT.

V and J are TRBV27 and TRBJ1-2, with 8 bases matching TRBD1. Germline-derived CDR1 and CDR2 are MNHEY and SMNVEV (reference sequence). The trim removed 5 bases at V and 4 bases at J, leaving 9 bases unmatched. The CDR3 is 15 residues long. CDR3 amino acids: CASSPTGAVSYGYTF. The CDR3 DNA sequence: TGTGCCAGCAGTCCGACAGGGGCGGTGAGCTATGGCTACACCTTC.

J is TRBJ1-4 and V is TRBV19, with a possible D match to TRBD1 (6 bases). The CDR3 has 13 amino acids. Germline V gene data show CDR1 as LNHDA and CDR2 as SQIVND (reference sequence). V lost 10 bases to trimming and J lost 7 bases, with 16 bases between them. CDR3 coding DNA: TGTGCCACTTCAAACAGGGTCGGTGAAAAACTGTTTTTT. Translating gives CATSNRVGEKLFF.

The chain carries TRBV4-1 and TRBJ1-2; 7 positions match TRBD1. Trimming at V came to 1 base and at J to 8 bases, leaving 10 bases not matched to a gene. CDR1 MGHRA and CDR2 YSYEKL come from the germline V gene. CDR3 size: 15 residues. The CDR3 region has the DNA TGCGCCAGCAGCCAAGGCCTCCCCGGGACAGACGGCTACACCTTC. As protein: CASSQGLPGTDGYTF.

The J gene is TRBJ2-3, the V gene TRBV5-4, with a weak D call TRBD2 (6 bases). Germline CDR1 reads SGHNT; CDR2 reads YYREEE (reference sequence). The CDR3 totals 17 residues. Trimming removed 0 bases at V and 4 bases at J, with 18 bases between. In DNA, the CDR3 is TGTGCCAGCAGCTTGGCCATGCGGGGCTCGGGGGCAGATACGCAGTATTTT. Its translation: CASSLAMRGSGADTQYF.

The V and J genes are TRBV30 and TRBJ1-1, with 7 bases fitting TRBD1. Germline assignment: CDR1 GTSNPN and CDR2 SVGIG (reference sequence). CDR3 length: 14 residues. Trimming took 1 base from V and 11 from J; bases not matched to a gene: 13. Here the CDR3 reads CAWSGQGVRPPAFF. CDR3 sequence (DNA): TGTGCCTGGAGTGGACAGGGAGTACGCCCCCCGGCTTTCTTT.

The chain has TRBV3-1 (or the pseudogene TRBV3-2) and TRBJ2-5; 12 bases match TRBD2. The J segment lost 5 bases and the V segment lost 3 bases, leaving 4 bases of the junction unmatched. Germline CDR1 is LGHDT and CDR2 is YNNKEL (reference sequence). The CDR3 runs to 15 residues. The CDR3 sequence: CASSQGLAGGETQYF. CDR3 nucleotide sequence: TGTGCCAGCAGCCAGGGACTAGCGGGTGGGGAGACCCAGTACTTC.

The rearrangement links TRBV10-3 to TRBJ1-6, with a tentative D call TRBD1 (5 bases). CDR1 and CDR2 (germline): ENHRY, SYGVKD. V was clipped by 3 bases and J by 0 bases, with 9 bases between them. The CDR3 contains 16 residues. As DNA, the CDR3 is TGTGCCATCAGTGACCCAGGGAGCTCCTATAATTCACCCCTCCACTTT. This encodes CAISDPGSSYNSPLHF.

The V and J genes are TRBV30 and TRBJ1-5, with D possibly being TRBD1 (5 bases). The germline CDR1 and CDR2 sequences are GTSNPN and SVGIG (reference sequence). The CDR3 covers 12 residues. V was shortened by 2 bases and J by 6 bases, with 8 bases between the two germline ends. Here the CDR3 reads CAWSQGGQPQHF. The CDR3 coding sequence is TGTGCCTGGAGTCAGGGAGGTCAGCCCCAGCATTTT.

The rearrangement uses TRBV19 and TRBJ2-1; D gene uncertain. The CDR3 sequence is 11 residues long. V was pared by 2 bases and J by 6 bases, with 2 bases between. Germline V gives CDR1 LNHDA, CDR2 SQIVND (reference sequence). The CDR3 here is CASSIINEQFF. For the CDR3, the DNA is TGTGCCAGTAGTATAATCAATGAGCAGTTCTTC.

The CDR3 spells CASSQLAGGGETQYF. DNA of the CDR3: TGTGCCAGTAGTCAACTAGCGGGGGGCGGAGAGACCCAGTACTTC. The rearrangement joins TRBV19 to TRBJ2-5; the match to TRBD2 covers 12 bases. The ends lost 5 bases at V and 4 bases at J; junction bases unmatched: 5. The germline gives CDR1 LNHDA, CDR2 SQIVND (reference sequence). The length of the CDR3 is 15 residues.

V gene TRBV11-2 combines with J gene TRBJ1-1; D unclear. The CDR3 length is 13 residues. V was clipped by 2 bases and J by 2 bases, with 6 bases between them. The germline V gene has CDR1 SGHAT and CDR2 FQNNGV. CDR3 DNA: TGTGCCAGCAGCTTATCCACTAACACTGAAGCTTTCTTT. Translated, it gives CASSLSTNTEAFF.

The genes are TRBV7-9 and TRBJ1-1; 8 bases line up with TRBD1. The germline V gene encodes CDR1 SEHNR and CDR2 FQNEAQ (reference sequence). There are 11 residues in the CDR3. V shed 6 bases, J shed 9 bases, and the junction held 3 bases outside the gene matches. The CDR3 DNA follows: TGTGCCAGCAGACGGACAGGGAAAGCTTTCTTT. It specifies CASRRTGKAFF.

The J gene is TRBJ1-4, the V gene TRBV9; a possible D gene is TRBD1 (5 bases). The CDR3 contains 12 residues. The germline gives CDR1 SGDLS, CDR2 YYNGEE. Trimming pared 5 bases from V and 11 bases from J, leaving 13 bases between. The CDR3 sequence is CASSDSGRKLFF. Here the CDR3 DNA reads TGTGCCAGCAGTGACTCAGGGCGGAAACTGTTTTTT.

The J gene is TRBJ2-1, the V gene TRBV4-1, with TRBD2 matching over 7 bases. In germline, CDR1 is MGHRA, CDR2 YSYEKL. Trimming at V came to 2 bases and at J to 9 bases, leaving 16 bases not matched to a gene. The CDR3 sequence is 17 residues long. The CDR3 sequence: CASSQNRLAGRSVEQFF. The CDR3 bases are TGCGCCAGCAGCCAAAACCGGTTAGCGGGCAGGTCGGTTGAGCAGTTCTTC.

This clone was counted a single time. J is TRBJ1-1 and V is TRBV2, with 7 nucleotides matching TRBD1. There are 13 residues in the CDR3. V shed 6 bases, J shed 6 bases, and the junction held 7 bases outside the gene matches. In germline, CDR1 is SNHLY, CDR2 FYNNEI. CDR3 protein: CASSNRGAPEAFF. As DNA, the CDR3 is TGTGCCAGCAGCAACAGGGGAGCCCCTGAAGCTTTCTTT.

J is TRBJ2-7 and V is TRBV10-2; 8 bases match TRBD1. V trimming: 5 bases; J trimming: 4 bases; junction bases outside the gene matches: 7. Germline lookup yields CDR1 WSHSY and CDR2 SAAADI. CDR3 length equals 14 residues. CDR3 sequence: CASSKTGAEYEQYF. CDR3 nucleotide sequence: TGCGCCAGCAGTAAGACAGGGGCGGAATACGAGCAGTACTTC.

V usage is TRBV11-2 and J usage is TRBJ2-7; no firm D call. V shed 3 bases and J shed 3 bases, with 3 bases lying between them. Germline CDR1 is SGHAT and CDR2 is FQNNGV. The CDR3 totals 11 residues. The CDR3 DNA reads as TGTGCCAGCAGCTTGAACTACGAGCAGTACTTC. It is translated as CASSLNYEQYF.

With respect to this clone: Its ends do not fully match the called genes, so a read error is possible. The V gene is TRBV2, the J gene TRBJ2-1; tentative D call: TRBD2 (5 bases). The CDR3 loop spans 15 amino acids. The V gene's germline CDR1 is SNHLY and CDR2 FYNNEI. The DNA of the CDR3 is TGTGCCAGCAGAGAAGGCACGACGGAGGTCCATGAGCAGTTCTTC. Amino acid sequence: CASREGTTEVHEQFF.

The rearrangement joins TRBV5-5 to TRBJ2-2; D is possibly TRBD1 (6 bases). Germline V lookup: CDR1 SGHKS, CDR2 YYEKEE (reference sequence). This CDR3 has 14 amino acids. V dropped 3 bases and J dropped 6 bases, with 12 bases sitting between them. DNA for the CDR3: TGTGCCAGCAGCTACTTACAGGGCCCCGGGGAGCTGTTTTTT. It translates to CASSYLQGPGELFF. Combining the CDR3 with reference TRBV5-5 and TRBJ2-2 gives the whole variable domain DAGVTQSPTHLIKTRGQQVTLRCSPISGHKSVSWYQQVLGQGPQFIFQYYEKEERGRGNFPDRFSARQFPNYSSELNVNALLLGDSALYLCASSYLQGPGELFFGEGSRLTVL.